The rows below give T cell receptor beta chains drawn from one sample of a study of cytomegalovirus exposure and HLA in healthy donors. Profiled with immunoSEQ multiplex PCR; TCRdb holds only in-frame clones, not every one. In total, the table holds some 140,000 clones. The material sequenced was PBMCs. The receptors were sampled from a woman aged 55 to 70 in good health and CMV-seronegative. Both conserved end residues are part of each CDR3. Each record gives: D gene, J gene, V gene, CDR3 DNA, CDR3 protein. The D gene is left open where the match is weak.

NA,TRBJ1-1,TRBV28,TGTGCCAGCAGTTCGGGCCGGGGGTTCGATTTTATGAACACTGAAGCTTTCTTT,CASSSGRGFDFMNTEAFF
NA,TRBJ2-2,TRBV19,TGTCGGGAGAGCGGGGAGCTGTTTTTT,CRESGELFF
TRBD1,TRBJ1-5,TRBV6-5,TGTGCCAGCTCCGACAGGGAGAGCCAGCCCCAGCATTTT,CASSDRESQPQHF
NA,TRBJ2-2,TRBV5-6,TGTGCCAGCTCTAAGATAACAGGGTCCGGGGAGCTGTTTTTT,CASSKITGSGELFF
TRBD1,TRBJ2-2,TRBV4-1,TGCGCCAGCACCGGGGTTGGACAGGGCAGCGGAAACACCGGGGAGCTGTTTTTT,CASTGVGQGSGNTGELFF
NA,TRBJ1-1,TRBV2,TGTGCCAGCAGAGGGGAAATGGACACTGAAGCTTTCTTT,CASRGEMDTEAFF
NA,TRBJ1-2,TRBV9,TGTGCCAGCAGCGTAGACAGGGACTATGGCTACACCTTC,CASSVDRDYGYTF
TRBD2,TRBJ2-7,TRBV7-8,TGTGCCAGCAGCTTAGAGGGACTAGCGGGGGGAATGTACGAGCAGTACTTC,CASSLEGLAGGMYEQYF
NA,TRBJ1-1,TRBV11-2,TGTGCCAGCAGCCGGGAGGCGTACACTGAAGCTTTCTTT,CASSREAYTEAFF
TRBD2,TRBJ2-1,TRBV7-9,TGTGCCAGCAGCCTTGGGACTAGCGGGGACAATGAGCAGTTCTTC,CASSLGTSGDNEQFF
TRBD1,TRBJ2-2,TRBV11-3,TGTGCCAGCAGCTTAGTTCTCGGGACAGCCGACACCGGGGAGCTGTTTTTT,CASSLVLGTADTGELFF
NA,TRBJ1-5,TRBV7-9,TGTGCCAGCAGCCAAGCCGGGACATCGCGGATTCAGCCCCAGCATTTT,CASSQAGTSRIQPQHF
TRBD1,TRBJ2-1,TRBV7-9,TGTGCCAGCAGCTTAGGGACAGGGAATGGCAATGAGCAGTTCTTC,CASSLGTGNGNEQFF
TRBD2,TRBJ2-7,TRBV2,TGTGCCAGCAGAGTAGCGGGAGGCGGCGAGCAGTACTTC,CASRVAGGGEQYF
NA,TRBJ2-4,TRBV12-2,TGTGCAAGTCGCTTAGCGGGGCTAGCGGGAGGAGGTGGAGCCAAAAACATTCAGTACTTC,CASRLAGLAGGGGAKNIQYF
NA,TRBJ1-2,TRBV6-5,TGTGCCAGCACTAACGTATATTCGACGGGGGGCTACACCTTC,CASTNVYSTGGYTF
NA,TRBJ1-5,TRBV19,TGTGCCAGTAGCAAGTGGGGGGACAATCAGCCCCAGCATTTT,CASSKWGDNQPQHF
NA,TRBJ1-3,TRBV12-5,TGTGCTAGTGGTTTGCCGACGCCGGGACACCTCTCTGGAAACACCATATATTTT,CASGLPTPGHLSGNTIYF
NA,TRBJ1-1,TRBV28,TGTGCCAGCAGCTTTCTATTGATGAACACTGAAGCTTTCTTT,CASSFLLMNTEAFF
NA,TRBJ1-6,TRBV6-1,TGTGCCAGCAGTGAAGGACTATTGGACTCACCCCTCCACTTT,CASSEGLLDSPLHF
NA,TRBJ1-5,TRBV7-8,TGTGCCAGCAGCTTAGGCCCCGAGCGGAATCAGCCCCAGCATTTT,CASSLGPERNQPQHF
TRBD1,TRBJ1-5,TRBV30,TGTGCCTGGAGTGGAGGACAGGGACGTCAGCCCCAGCATTTT,CAWSGGQGRQPQHF
TRBD2,TRBJ2-3,TRBV11-2,TGTGCCAGCAGCTTAGATTTGGGACTAGCAACAGATACGCAGTATTTT,CASSLDLGLATDTQYF
NA,TRBJ1-4,TRBV7-9,TGTGCCAGCAGTTCTCAGGGAGGGGAAAAACTGTTTTTT,CASSSQGGEKLFF
NA,TRBJ1-1,TRBV5-5,TGTGCCAGCAGCTTGGGGGGAACGAGGGCGCAAAACACTGAAGCTTTCTTT,CASSLGGTRAQNTEAFF
NA,TRBJ1-3,TRBV6-6,TGTGCCATCCAGGAGAGGGATACTGGAAACACCATATATTTT,CAIQERDTGNTIYF
TRBD2,TRBJ2-7,TRBV28,TGTGCCAGCAGTTCTGCGGGAGGGGGCCCCTACGAGCAGTACTTC,CASSSAGGGPYEQYF
TRBD1,TRBJ2-7,TRBV9,TGTGCCAGCAGCGTGGGACAGAACTACGAGCAGTACTTC,CASSVGQNYEQYF
NA,TRBJ1-1,TRBV10-2,TGCGCCAGCACCCAGGGTGCAGGCACTGAAGCTTTCTTT,CASTQGAGTEAFF
TRBD2,TRBJ2-1,TRBV19,TGTGCCAGCGCTCACCGGACTAGCGGGAGGGGTAATGAGCAGTTCTTC,CASAHRTSGRGNEQFF
TRBD1,TRBJ2-3,TRBV4-1,TGCGCCAGCAGCCAAGTGCGGACAGGGGGCGTTATTGACGGCTATCAGTATTTT,CASSQVRTGGVIDGYQYF
NA,TRBJ2-5,TRBV27,TGTGCCAGCAGTTTATCTAGACAAGCCCAAGAGACCCAGTACTTC,CASSLSRQAQETQYF
NA,TRBJ2-7,TRBV27,TGTGCCAGCAGTTGGGCGCTGGGCTACGAGCAGTACTTC,CASSWALGYEQYF
NA,TRBJ2-2,TRBV5-1,TGCGCCAGCAGCTTTACAGGGACACTGTTTTTT,CASSFTGTLFF
TRBD1,TRBJ2-7,TRBV28,TGTGCCAGCAGTACGGACAGGGTGTCTTACGAGCAGTACTTC,CASSTDRVSYEQYF
NA,TRBJ2-7,TRBV27,TGTGCCAGCAGTTTAGGCGGGACTCTATTCCACGAGCAGTACTTC,CASSLGGTLFHEQYF
NA,TRBJ1-3,TRBV2,TGTGCCAGCAGTGATTACAGGGTTGACACCATATATTTT,CASSDYRVDTIYF
NA,TRBJ1-1,TRBV6-6,TGTGCCAGCAGTTACTCGACTTGGGAGACTGAAGCTTTCTTT,CASSYSTWETEAFF
TRBD1,TRBJ2-5,TRBV2,TGTGCCAGCAGACGGACAGGGGGCGTCCAAGAGACCCAGTACTTC,CASRRTGGVQETQYF
NA,TRBJ2-7,TRBV14,TGTGCCAGCAGCCGCAGTCCCTACGAGCAGTACTTC,CASSRSPYEQYF
NA,TRBJ1-3,TRBV6-6,TGTGCCAGCAGTTACGAGGGGGGGGGAAACACCATATATTTT,CASSYEGGGNTIYF
NA,TRBJ2-7,TRBV5-1,TGCGCCAGCAGGGTGCAGGGGGGCACCTACGAGCAGTACTTC,CASRVQGGTYEQYF
TRBD1,TRBJ1-4,TRBV15,TGTGCCACCAGCAACAGGGGCCGGGGTAATGAAAAACTGTTTTTT,CATSNRGRGNEKLFF
TRBD2,TRBJ2-7,TRBV7-2,TGTGCCAGCAGCTCTAAACTAGCGGGGGGGCCCGACGAGCAGTACTTC,CASSSKLAGGPDEQYF
NA,TRBJ1-1,TRBV5-8,TGTGCCAGCAGCTTGCTTAGGGGAACTGAAGCTTTCTTT,CASSLLRGTEAFF
TRBD1,TRBJ1-2,TRBV5-1,TGCGCCAGCAGCGCTGGGACAGGGGGTTATGGCTACACCTTC,CASSAGTGGYGYTF
TRBD1,TRBJ2-7,TRBV12-5,TGTGCTAGTGGTGTGGGACAGGGGTATTCCTACGAGCAGTACTTC,CASGVGQGYSYEQYF
TRBD2,TRBJ2-5,TRBV29-1,TGCAGCGAGACTAGCGACCAAGAGACCCAGTACTTC,CSETSDQETQYF
TRBD1,TRBJ1-3,TRBV2,TGTGCCAGCAGCCCCAGACGGACAGGGCTATCTGGAAACACCATATATTTT,CASSPRRTGLSGNTIYF
NA,TRBJ1-2,TRBV19,TGTGCCAGTAGTATTAGCAACTATGGCTACACCTTC,CASSISNYGYTF
NA,TRBJ1-4,TRBV19,TGTGCCAGTAGTATAGGCGGGGCCCTCAATGAAAAACTGTTTTTT,CASSIGGALNEKLFF
NA,TRBJ2-1,TRBV6-4,TGTGCCAGCAGTGATGGTAACAGATACAATGAGCAGTTCTTC,CASSDGNRYNEQFF
TRBD2,TRBJ2-1,TRBV5-4,TGTGCCAGCAGCTTAGCGGGGGGAAATTCCTACAATGAGCAGTTCTTC,CASSLAGGNSYNEQFF
NA,TRBJ1-5,TRBV4-2,TGTGCCAGCAGCCAGGAGGACGTGGCAAGTCAGCCCCAGCATTTT,CASSQEDVASQPQHF
NA,TRBJ2-3,TRBV11-2,TGTGCCAGCAGCCCCGGACTGAATACGCAGTATTTT,CASSPGLNTQYF
TRBD1,TRBJ1-1,TRBV7-4,TGTGCCAGCAGCTTGGAGGACAGGGGAGGTACTGAAGCTTTCTTT,CASSLEDRGGTEAFF
TRBD1,TRBJ2-3,TRBV9,TGTGCCAGCAGCGTAAGACAGGGGGCTGGTGAGGGTACGCAGTATTTT,CASSVRQGAGEGTQYF
NA,TRBJ1-2,TRBV19,TGTGCCAGTACTCTTACGGGACTTAAGGGACTCACCTTC,CASTLTGLKGLTF
NA,TRBJ1-6,TRBV18,TGTGCCAGCTCCCCCATCAGTACGGGGGGAAGAAATTCACCCCTCCACTTT,CASSPISTGGRNSPLHF
TRBD2,TRBJ2-2,TRBV25-1,TGTGCCACTACGGGGGGGCCGAACACCGGGGAGCTGTTTTTT,CATTGGPNTGELFF